Listed below are T cell receptor beta chains from one sample, sequenced in a study of cytomegalovirus exposure and HLA in healthy donors. Profiled with immunoSEQ multiplex PCR; TCRdb holds only in-frame clones, not every one. The table records roughly 130,000 clones, about 80% of them present only once. Sample: PBMCs. These receptors all come from a boy aged 2 to 10 in good health and CMV-seronegative. CDR3s include the opening cysteine and the closing phenylalanine or tryptophan. The D gene is left open where the match is weak. Clone sizes are given selectively: once, few, many, or a class where the clone is expanded.

clone_size | d_call | j_call | v_call | cdr3_aa | cdr3_nt
NA | TRBD1 | TRBJ1-1 | TRBV25-1 | CASSESAGGNTEAFF | TGTGCCAGCAGCGAATCGGCAGGGGGGAACACTGAAGCTTTCTTT
NA | NA | TRBJ2-6 | TRBV6-4 | CASSRLSGANVLTF | TGTGCCAGCAGCCGTCTCTCTGGGGCCAACGTCCTGACTTTC
NA | NA | TRBJ1-6 | TRBV14 | CASSQVRGWSSYNSPLHF | TGTGCCAGCAGCCAAGTCCGAGGATGGAGCTCCTATAATTCACCCCTCCACTTT
NA | NA | TRBJ1-2 | TRBV6-5 | CASSYSAGVYGYTF | TGTGCCAGCAGCTACTCGGCCGGGGTCTATGGCTACACCTTC
many | NA | TRBJ2-3 | TRBV6-4 | CASSEGGGASTDTQYF | TGTGCCAGCAGTGAAGGTGGGGGGGCGAGCACAGATACGCAGTATTTT
NA | NA | TRBJ1-3 | TRBV25-1 | CASSEVGGSGNTIYF | TGTGCCAGCAGTGAGGTAGGGGGCTCTGGAAACACCATATATTTT
NA | TRBD1 | TRBJ1-2 | TRBV6-6 | CASSYVPQGADYGYTF | TGTGCCAGCAGTTACGTCCCCCAGGGGGCGGACTATGGCTACACCTTC
NA | NA | TRBJ1-4 | TRBV27 | CASRGGAEKLFF | TGTGCCAGCAGGGGAGGGGCTGAAAAACTGTTTTTT
once | NA | TRBJ2-3 | TRBV7-3 | CASSEEGATDTQYF | TGTGCCAGCAGCGAGGAGGGAGCGACAGATACGCAGTATTTT
NA | NA | TRBJ2-1 | TRBV19 | CASTTTNEQFF | TGTGCCAGTACCACAACCAATGAGCAGTTCTTC
NA | TRBD1 | TRBJ1-2 | TRBV5-1 | CASSAGTVNYGYAF | TGCGCCAGCAGCGCCGGGACAGTTAACTATGGCTACGCCTTC
NA | TRBD2 | TRBJ2-5 | TRBV29-1 | CSVEGGLAGETQYF | TGCAGCGTTGAGGGCGGACTAGCGGGAGAGACCCAGTACTTC
NA | TRBD2 | TRBJ2-3 | TRBV18 | CASSPLRGSGRTDTQYF | TGTGCCAGCTCACCTCTACGAGGTAGCGGGAGGACAGATACGCAGTATTTT
NA | TRBD1 | TRBJ1-5 | TRBV27 | CASSHYQGAEQPQHF | TGTGCCAGCAGCCACTATCAGGGGGCTGAGCAGCCCCAGCATTTT
few | NA | TRBJ1-5 | TRBV5-5 | CASSLELRYQPQHF | TGTGCCAGCAGCTTGGAACTGAGATACCAGCCCCAGCATTTT
few | NA | TRBJ2-3 | TRBV5-4 | CASSLHNVVTDTQYF | TGTGCCAGCAGCTTACATAACGTCGTCACAGATACGCAGTATTTT
NA | NA | TRBJ2-3 | TRBV14 | CASSPTSILVDTQYF | TGTGCCAGCAGCCCGACTAGTATTTTGGTAGATACGCAGTATTTT
NA | NA | TRBJ2-1 | TRBV27 | CASSSTPDSGNEQFF | TGTGCCAGCAGTTCGACTCCGGACTCGGGGAATGAGCAGTTCTTC
few | NA | TRBJ1-1 | TRBV3-2 | CASRREAFF | TGTGCCAGCAGGCGTGAAGCTTTCTTT
NA | NA | TRBJ1-2 | TRBV27 | CASSPIGVGMYGYTF | TGTGCCAGCAGTCCAATCGGGGTAGGGATGTATGGCTACACCTTC
NA | TRBD2 | TRBJ2-3 | TRBV6-5 | CASSPTSGSDTQYF | TGTGCCAGCAGCCCGACTAGCGGGTCAGATACGCAGTATTTT
NA | NA | TRBJ2-2 | TRBV13 | CASSPPEGTGELFF | TGTGCCAGCAGCCCCCCCGAGGGCACCGGGGAGCTGTTTTTT
NA | NA | TRBJ2-7 | TRBV10-3 | CAISPTRSAEQYF | TGTGCCATCAGTCCGACTAGGTCAGCCGAGCAGTACTTC
NA | TRBD2 | TRBJ2-7 | TRBV6-1 | CASSGKTSGTSEQYF | TGTGCCAGCAGTGGGAAGACTAGCGGTACGTCGGAGCAGTACTTC
NA | NA | TRBJ2-7 | TRBV15 | CATSVAEQGRGYEQYF | TGTGCCACCAGCGTCGCGGAGCAGGGTAGGGGGTACGAGCAGTACTTC
NA | TRBD2 | TRBJ2-5 | TRBV25-1 | CAKGTSPFKTQETQYF | TGTGCCAAGGGGACTAGCCCATTCAAGACCCAAGAGACCCAGTACTTC
NA | NA | TRBJ1-5 | TRBV19 | CASSLGGERYSNQPQHF | TGTGCCAGTAGTCTGGGGGGGGAGCGATATAGCAATCAGCCCCAGCATTTT
NA | NA | TRBJ2-2 | TRBV7-9 | CASSLVERETRRNTGELFF | TGTGCCAGCAGCTTAGTGGAACGGGAGACTCGGAGGAACACCGGGGAGCTGTTTTTT
NA | TRBD1 | TRBJ2-7 | TRBV5-1 | CASSKGQLSYEQYF | TGCGCCAGCAGCAAGGGACAGCTTTCCTACGAGCAGTACTTC
once | TRBD2 | TRBJ2-1 | TRBV4-1 | CASSPTSGSPHEQFF | TGCGCCAGCAGCCCAACTAGCGGGAGCCCCCATGAGCAGTTCTTC
NA | NA | TRBJ2-2 | TRBV4-2 | CASSQRTGANTGELFF | TGTGCCAGCAGCCAGAGGACGGGAGCGAACACCGGGGAGCTGTTTTTT
NA | NA | TRBJ1-1 | TRBV2 | CASSGKERPTGGNTEAFF | TGTGCCAGCAGTGGAAAAGAGAGACCGACAGGTGGGAACACTGAAGCTTTCTTT
NA | NA | TRBJ1-5 | TRBV2 | CASSESSGNQPQHF | TGTGCCAGCAGTGAAAGTTCAGGCAATCAGCCCCAGCATTTT
NA | NA | TRBJ1-2 | TRBV7-9 | CASSSAGGSYGYTF | TGTGCCAGCAGCTCTGCGGGAGGCAGTTATGGCTACACCTTC
NA | NA | TRBJ2-3 | TRBV6-5 | CASSSGLLSTDTQYF | TGTGCCAGCAGCTCGGGACTTTTAAGCACAGATACGCAGTATTTT
NA | NA | TRBJ1-2 | TRBV4-3 | CASSQTQGGVYGYTF | TGCGCCAGCAGCCAAACACAGGGAGGGGTCTATGGCTACACCTTC
NA | NA | TRBJ1-6 | TRBV7-9 | CASSPGHYNSPLHF | TGTGCCAGCAGCCCCGGACACTATAATTCACCCCTCCACTTT
NA | NA | TRBJ1-2 | TRBV10-3 | CAISESTPDRLNGYTF | TGTGCCATCAGTGAGTCGACCCCCGACAGGTTGAATGGCTACACCTTC
NA | TRBD1 | TRBJ2-7 | TRBV7-2 | CATQPPGQGNEQYF | TGTGCCACCCAGCCTCCGGGACAGGGGAACGAGCAGTACTTC
NA | TRBD2 | TRBJ2-5 | TRBV4-2 | CASSRRPSGGPQETQYF | TGTGCCAGCAGCCGCCGCCCTAGCGGGGGGCCTCAAGAGACCCAGTACTTC
few | TRBD1 | TRBJ1-5 | TRBV19 | CASGDSFEPQHF | TGTGCCAGCGGGGACAGCTTTGAGCCCCAGCATTTT
NA | NA | TRBJ1-5 | TRBV30 | CAWSTDSNQPQHF | TGTGCCTGGAGTACAGATAGCAATCAGCCCCAGCATTTT
NA | NA | TRBJ2-1 | TRBV4-1 | CASSQLAGVRLEQFF | TGCGCCAGCAGCCAGTTGGCGGGTGTGAGGCTTGAGCAGTTCTTC
NA | NA | TRBJ1-5 | TRBV19 | CASRTGQGFHQPQHF | TGTGCCAGTAGGACGGGGCAGGGGTTCCATCAGCCCCAGCATTTT
few | TRBD1 | TRBJ2-3 | TRBV10-3 | CAIKPVTGGNTDTQYF | TGTGCCATCAAGCCGGTGACAGGGGGCAACACAGATACGCAGTATTTT
NA | NA | TRBJ1-3 | TRBV21-1 | CASSKALILSGNTIYF | TGTGCCAGCAGCAAAGCGCTAATTCTCTCTGGAAACACCATATATTTT
NA | NA | TRBJ1-3 | TRBV4-1 | CASSQTTTGTGNTIYF | TGCGCCAGCAGCCAAACCACTACAGGGACTGGAAACACCATATATTTT
NA | NA | TRBJ1-4 | TRBV5-5 | CASTRQSSNEKLFF | TGTGCCAGCACCCGACAGTCTTCGAATGAAAAACTGTTTTTT
NA | TRBD1 | TRBJ1-2 | TRBV5-6 | CASSFGTGGNGYTF | TGTGCCAGCAGCTTCGGGACAGGGGGGAATGGCTACACCTTC
NA | NA | TRBJ1-1 | TRBV7-6 | CASSLGTLLTMNTEAFF | TGTGCCAGCAGCTTAGGGACTTTACTGACCATGAACACTGAAGCTTTCTTT
NA | NA | TRBJ1-3 | TRBV18 | CASSPQGSPGNTIYF | TGTGCCAGCTCACCACAAGGGAGCCCTGGAAACACCATATATTTT